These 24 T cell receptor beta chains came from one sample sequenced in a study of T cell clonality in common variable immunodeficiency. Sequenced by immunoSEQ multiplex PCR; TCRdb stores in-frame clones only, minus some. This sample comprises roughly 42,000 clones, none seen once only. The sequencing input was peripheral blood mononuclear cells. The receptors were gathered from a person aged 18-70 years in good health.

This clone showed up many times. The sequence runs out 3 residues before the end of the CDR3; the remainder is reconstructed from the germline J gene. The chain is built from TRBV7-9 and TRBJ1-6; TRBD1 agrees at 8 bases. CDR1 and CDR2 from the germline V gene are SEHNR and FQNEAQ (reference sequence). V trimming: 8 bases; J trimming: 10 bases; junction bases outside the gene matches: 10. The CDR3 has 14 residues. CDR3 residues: CASGEQGGLSPLHF. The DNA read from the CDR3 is TGTGCCAGCGGGGAACAGGGGGGTCTCTCACCC.

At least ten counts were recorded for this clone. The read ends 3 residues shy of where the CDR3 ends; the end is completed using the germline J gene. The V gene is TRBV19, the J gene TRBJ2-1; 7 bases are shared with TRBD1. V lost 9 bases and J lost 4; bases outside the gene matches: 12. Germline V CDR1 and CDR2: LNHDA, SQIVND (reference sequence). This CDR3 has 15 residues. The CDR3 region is CASRLSGTAYNEQFF. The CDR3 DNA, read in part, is TGTGCCAGCCGTCTATCCGGGACAGCTTACAATGAG.

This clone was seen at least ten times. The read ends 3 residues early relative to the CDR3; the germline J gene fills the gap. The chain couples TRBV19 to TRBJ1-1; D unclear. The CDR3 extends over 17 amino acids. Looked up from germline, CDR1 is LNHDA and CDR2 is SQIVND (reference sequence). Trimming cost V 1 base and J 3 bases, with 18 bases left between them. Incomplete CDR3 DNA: TGTGCCAGTAGTATAGCAGCTTCGGCAGCGTGGGACACTGAA. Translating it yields CASSIAASAAWDTE. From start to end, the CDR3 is CASSIAASAAWDTEAFF.

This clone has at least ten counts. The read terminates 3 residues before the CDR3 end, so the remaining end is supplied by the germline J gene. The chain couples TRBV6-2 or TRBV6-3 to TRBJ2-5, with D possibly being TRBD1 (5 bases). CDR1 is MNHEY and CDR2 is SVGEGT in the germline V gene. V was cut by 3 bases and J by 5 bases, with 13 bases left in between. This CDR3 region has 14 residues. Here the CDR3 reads CASSYSQGGETQYF. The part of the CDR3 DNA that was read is TGTGCCAGCAGTTATTCCCAGGGTGGCGAGACC.

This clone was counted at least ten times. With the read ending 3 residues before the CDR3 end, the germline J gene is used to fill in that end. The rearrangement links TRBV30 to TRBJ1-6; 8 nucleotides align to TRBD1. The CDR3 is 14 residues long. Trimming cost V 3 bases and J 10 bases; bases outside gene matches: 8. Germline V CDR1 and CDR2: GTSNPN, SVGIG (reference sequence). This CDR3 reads CAWRVDRVKSPLHF. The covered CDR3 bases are TGTGCCTGGAGAGTGGACAGGGTGAAATCACCC.

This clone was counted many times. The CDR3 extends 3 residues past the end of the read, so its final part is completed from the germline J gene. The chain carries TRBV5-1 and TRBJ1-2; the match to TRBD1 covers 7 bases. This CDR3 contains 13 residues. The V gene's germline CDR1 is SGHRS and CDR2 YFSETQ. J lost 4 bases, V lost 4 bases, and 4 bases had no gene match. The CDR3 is CASSQGGFYGYTF. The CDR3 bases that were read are TGCGCCAGCAGCCAGGGGGGATTCTATGGC.

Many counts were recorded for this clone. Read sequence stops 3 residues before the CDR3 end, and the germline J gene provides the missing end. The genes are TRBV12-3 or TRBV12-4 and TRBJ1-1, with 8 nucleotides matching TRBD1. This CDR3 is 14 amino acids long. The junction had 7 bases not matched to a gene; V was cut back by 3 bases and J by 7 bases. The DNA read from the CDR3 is TGTGCCAGCAGTTTGGGCAGGGGGCAAGGTGAA. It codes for CASSLGRGQGE. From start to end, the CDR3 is CASSLGRGQGEAFF.

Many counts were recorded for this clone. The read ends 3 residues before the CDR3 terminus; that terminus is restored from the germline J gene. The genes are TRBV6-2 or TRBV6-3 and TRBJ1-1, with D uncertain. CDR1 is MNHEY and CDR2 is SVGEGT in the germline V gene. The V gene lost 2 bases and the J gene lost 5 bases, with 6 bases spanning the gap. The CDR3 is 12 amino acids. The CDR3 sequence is CASSYVGTEAFF. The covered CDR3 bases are TGTGCCAGCAGTTACGTCGGGACTGAA.

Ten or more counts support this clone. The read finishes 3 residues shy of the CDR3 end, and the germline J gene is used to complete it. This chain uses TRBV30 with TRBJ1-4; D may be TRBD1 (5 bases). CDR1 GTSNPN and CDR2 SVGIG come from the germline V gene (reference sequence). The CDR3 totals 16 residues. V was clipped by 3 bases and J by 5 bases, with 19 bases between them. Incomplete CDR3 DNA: TGTGCCTGGAGACGAGCGGGGCGGGGGGTCAATGAAAAA. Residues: CAWRRAGRGVNEK. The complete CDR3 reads CAWRRAGRGVNEKLFF.

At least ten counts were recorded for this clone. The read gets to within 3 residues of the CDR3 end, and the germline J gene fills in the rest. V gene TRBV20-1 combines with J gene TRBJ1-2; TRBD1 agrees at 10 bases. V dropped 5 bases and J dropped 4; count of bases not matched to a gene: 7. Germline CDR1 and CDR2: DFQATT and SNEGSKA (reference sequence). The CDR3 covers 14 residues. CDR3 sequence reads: CSAEGRDRGYGYTF. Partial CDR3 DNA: TGCAGTGCTGAAGGGCGGGACAGGGGCTATGGC.

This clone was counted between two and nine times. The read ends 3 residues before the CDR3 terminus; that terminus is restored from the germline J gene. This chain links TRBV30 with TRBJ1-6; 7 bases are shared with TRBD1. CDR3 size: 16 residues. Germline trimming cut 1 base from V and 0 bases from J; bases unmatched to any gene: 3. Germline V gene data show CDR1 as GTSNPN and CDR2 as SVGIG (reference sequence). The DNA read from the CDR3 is TGTGCCTGGAGTGGCCAGGGGGGCTCCTATAATTCACCC. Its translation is CAWSGQGGSYNSP. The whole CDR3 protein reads CAWSGQGGSYNSPLHF.

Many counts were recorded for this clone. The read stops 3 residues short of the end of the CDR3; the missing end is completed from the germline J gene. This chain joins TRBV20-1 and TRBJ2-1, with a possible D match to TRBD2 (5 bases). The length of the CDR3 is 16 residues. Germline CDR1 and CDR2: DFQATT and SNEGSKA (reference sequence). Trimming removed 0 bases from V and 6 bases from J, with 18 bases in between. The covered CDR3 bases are TGCAGTGCTAGAGATATACGGACTCTCCTAGGCAATGAG. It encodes CSARDIRTLLGNE. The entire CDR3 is CSARDIRTLLGNEQFF.

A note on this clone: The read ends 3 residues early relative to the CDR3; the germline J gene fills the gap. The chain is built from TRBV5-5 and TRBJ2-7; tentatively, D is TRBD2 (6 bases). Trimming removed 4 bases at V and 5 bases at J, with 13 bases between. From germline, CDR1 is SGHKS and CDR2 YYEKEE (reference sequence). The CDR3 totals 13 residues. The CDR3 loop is CASSRDFLDEQYF. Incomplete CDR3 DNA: TGTGCCAGCAGCCGGGACTTCCTGGACGAG.

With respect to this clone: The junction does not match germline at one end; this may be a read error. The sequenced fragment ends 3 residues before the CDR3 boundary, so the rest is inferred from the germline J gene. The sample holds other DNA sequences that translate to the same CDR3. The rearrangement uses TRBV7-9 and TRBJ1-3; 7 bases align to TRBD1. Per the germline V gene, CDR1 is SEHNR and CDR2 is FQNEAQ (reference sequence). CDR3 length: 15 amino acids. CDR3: CASSRDRVSGNTIYF. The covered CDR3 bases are TGTGCCAGCAGCCGGGACAGAGTCTCTGGAAACACA.

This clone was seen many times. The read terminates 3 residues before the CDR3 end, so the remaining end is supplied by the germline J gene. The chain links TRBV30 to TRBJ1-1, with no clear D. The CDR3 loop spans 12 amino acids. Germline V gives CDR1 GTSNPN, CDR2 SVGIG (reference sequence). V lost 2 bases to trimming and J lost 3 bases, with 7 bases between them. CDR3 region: CAWSTVDTEAFF. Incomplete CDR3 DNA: TGTGCCTGGAGTACGGTGGACACTGAA.

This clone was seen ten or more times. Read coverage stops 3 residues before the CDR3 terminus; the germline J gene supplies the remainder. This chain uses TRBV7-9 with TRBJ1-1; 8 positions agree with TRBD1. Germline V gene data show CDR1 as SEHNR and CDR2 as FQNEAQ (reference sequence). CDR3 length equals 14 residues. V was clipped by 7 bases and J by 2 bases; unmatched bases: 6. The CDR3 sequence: CASTPTGANTEAFF. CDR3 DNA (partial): TGTGCCAGCACCCCGACAGGGGCAAACACTGAA. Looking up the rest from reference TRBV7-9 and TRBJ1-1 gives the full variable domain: DTGVSQNPRHKITKRGQNVTFRCDPISEHNRLYWYRQTLGQGPEFLTYFQNEAQLEKSRLLSDRFSAERPKGSFSTLEIQRTEQGDSAMYLCASTPTGANTEAFFGQGTRLTVV.

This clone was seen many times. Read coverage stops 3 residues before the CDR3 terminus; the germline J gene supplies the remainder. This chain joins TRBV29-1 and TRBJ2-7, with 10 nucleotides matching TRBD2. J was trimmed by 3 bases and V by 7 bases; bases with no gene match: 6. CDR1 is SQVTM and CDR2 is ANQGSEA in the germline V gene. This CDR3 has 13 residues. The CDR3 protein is CSGRLAGGYEQYF. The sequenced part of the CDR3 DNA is TGCAGCGGCCGACTAGCGGGTGGCTACGAG.

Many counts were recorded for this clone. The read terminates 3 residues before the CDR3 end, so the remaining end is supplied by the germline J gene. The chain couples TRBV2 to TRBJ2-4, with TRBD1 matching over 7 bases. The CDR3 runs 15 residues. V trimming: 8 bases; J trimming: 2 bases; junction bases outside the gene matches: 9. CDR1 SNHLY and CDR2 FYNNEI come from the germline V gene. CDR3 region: CASSEGATPKNIQYF. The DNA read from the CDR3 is TGTGCCAGCTCCGAGGGGGCAACCCCCAAAAACATT. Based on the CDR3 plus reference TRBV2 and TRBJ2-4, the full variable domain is EPEVTQTPSHQVTQMGQEVILRCVPISNHLYFYWYRQILGQKVEFLVSFYNNEISEKSEIFDDQFSVERPDGSNFTLKIRSTKLEDSAMYFCASSEGATPKNIQYFGAGTRLSVL.

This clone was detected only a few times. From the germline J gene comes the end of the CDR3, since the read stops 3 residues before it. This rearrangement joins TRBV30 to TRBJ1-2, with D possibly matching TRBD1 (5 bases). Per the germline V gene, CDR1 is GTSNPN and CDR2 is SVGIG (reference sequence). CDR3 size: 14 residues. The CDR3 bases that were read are TGTGCCTGGAGGACTAGCGGGGGATCAAATGAC. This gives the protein CAWRTSGGSND. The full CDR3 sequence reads CAWRTSGGSNDYTF.

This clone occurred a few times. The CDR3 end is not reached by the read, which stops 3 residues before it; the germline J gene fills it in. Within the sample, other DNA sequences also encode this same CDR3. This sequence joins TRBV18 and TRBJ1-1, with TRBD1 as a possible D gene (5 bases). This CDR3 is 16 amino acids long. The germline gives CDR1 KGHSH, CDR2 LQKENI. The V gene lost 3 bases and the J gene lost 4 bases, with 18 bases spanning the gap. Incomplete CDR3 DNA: TGTGCCAGCTCACCGGGACTGCATAATTCGGGCACTGAA. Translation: CASSPGLHNSGTE. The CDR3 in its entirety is CASSPGLHNSGTEAFF. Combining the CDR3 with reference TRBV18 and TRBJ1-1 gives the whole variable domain NAGVMQNPRHLVRRRGQEARLRCSPMKGHSHVYWYRQLPEEGLKFMVYLQKENIIDESGMPKERFSAEFPKEGPSILRIQQVVRGDSAAYFCASSPGLHNSGTEAFFGQGTRLTVV.

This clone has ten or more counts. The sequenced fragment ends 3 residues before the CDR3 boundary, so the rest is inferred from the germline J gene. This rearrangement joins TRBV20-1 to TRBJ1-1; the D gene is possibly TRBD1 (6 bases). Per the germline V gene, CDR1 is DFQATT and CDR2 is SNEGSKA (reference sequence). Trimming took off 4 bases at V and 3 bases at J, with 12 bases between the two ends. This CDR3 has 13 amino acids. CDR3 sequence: CSATDRLDTEAFF. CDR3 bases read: TGCAGTGCTACCGACAGGTTGGACACTGAA.

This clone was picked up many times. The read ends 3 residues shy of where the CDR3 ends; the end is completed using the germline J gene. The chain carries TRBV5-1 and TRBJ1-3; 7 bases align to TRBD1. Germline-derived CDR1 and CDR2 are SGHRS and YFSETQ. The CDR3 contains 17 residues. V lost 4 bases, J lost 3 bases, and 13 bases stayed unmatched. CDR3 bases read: TGCGCCAGCAGCCCAATAGGTGGGACAGTGATTGGAAACACC. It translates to CASSPIGGTVIGNT. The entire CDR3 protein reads CASSPIGGTVIGNTIYF.

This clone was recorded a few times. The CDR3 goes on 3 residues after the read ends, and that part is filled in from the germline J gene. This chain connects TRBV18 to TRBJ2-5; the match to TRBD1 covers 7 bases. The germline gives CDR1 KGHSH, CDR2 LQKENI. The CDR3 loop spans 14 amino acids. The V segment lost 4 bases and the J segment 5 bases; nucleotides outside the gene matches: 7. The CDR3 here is CASSLGQVRETQYF. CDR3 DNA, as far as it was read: TGTGCCAGCTCACTCGGACAGGTCAGGGAGACC.

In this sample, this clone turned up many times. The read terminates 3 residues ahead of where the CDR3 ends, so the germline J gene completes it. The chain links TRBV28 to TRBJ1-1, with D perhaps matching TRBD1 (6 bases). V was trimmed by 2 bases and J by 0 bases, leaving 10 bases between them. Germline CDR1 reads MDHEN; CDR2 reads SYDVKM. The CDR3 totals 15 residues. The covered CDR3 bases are TGTGCCAGCAGTTTAGCGGGACAAGTGAACACTGAA. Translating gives CASSLAGQVNTE. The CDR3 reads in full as CASSLAGQVNTEAFF. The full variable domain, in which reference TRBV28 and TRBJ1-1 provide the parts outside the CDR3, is DVKVTQSSRYLVKRTGEKVFLECVQDMDHENMFWYRQDPGLGLRLIYFSYDVKMKEKGDIPEGYSVSREKKERFSLILESASTNQTSMYLCASSLAGQVNTEAFFGQGTRLTVV.